The rows below give T cell receptor beta chains drawn from one sample of a study of technical replicates of blood from several donors. The table came from immunoSEQ multiplex PCR; TCRdb's copy has only in-frame clones and leaves some out. The data show tens of thousands of clones, roughly 94% seen once. Source material: T cells isolated from PBMCs. These receptors originate from a human donor in good health. Each CDR3 is given with its conserved first and last residue. The D gene is left open where the match is weak. For some rows the clone size is stated as once, few or many, or as a class when expanded; others skip it.

CDR3 length	clone size	V gene	J gene	D gene	CDR3 DNA	CDR3 protein
14	.	TRBV30	TRBJ2-1	TRBD2	TGTGCCTGGAAGTTAGCGGGGGGGCCGATTGAGCAGTTCTTC	CAWKLAGGPIEQFF
14	.	TRBV11-3	TRBJ2-5	.	TGTGCCAGCAGCCCGAAGGCAGGGCGGGAGACCCAGTACTTC	CASSPKAGRETQYF
15	.	TRBV9	TRBJ2-7	TRBD2	TGTGCCAGCAGCGTAGGCGGGAGTTCCTCCTACGAGCAGTACTTC	CASSVGGSSSYEQYF
15	.	TRBV7-2	TRBJ2-5	TRBD1	TGTGCCAGCAGCTTAGGACAGGGACGGAGAGAGACCCAGTACTTC	CASSLGQGRRETQYF
13	.	TRBV4-1	TRBJ2-3	TRBD1	TGCGCCAGCAGCCAAGGCGGGCAGGGGGCTGGGTATTTT	CASSQGGQGAGYF
14	once	TRBV6-5	TRBJ1-2	.	TGTGCCAGCAGTCAATCCCTCAGGGGCTATGGCTACACCTTC	CASSQSLRGYGYTF
15	.	TRBV6-1	TRBJ2-5	.	TGTGCCAGCAGTGAATTTTGGCGGGGCCAAGAGACCCAGTACTTC	CASSEFWRGQETQYF
14	.	TRBV9	TRBJ2-1	.	TGTGCCAGCAGCGTAGGTGAATTAGGGGGTGAGCAGTTCTTC	CASSVGELGGEQFF
14	.	TRBV5-4	TRBJ2-7	.	TGTGCCAGCAGCCCCGCGGGACGGGGCTACGAGCAGTACTTC	CASSPAGRGYEQYF
14	few	TRBV28	TRBJ1-6	TRBD1	TGTGCCAGCAGGGGCGCGACAGGGAATTCACCCCTCCACTTT	CASRGATGNSPLHF
16	once	TRBV9	TRBJ2-5	TRBD2	TGTGCCAGCAGCGTAGGGGCTAGCGGGGGGGCGGAGACCCAGTACTTC	CASSVGASGGAETQYF
16	.	TRBV6-6	TRBJ1-4	.	TGTGCCAGCAGTTACGGGTGGGGATCGCGGGATGAAAAACTGTTTTTT	CASSYGWGSRDEKLFF
16	.	TRBV5-1	TRBJ1-4	.	TGCGCCAGCAGCTTGGTATCTGGGGAGCATGGTGAAAAACTGTTTTTT	CASSLVSGEHGEKLFF
14	once	TRBV28	TRBJ1-5	.	TGTGCCAGCAGTTTGGACACGCCGGATCAGCCCCAGCATTTT	CASSLDTPDQPQHF
14	.	TRBV27	TRBJ1-5	TRBD1	TGTGCCAGCAGTCGGACAGGGATGATTCAGCCCCAGCATTTT	CASSRTGMIQPQHF
15	.	TRBV11-3	TRBJ2-3	.	TGTGCCAGCAGCTCGTTCCGGGATCCTGCAGATACGCAGTATTTT	CASSSFRDPADTQYF
14	.	TRBV6-6	TRBJ2-7	.	TGTGCCAGCAGCCCCTACACAGGGTTGGACGAGCAGTACTTC	CASSPYTGLDEQYF
19	.	TRBV21-1	TRBJ1-3	.	TGTGCCAGCAGCAAAGGGGGACAGGGGGCGTTATGTTTCGGAAACACCATATATTTT	CASSKGGQGALCFGNTIYF
15	.	TRBV18	TRBJ1-2	TRBD1	TGTGCCAGCTCACCCCGGGACAGCCCACACTATGGCTACACCTTC	CASSPRDSPHYGYTF
11	.	TRBV12-5	TRBJ1-5	.	TGTGCTAGTGGTCCAAATCAGCCCCAGCATTTT	CASGPNQPQHF
12	.	TRBV9	TRBJ1-1	.	TGTGCCAGCAGTCGTGTGAACACTGAAGCTTTCTTT	CASSRVNTEAFF
15	.	TRBV10-1	TRBJ2-7	.	TGCGCCAGCAGTGATTATGTCTCGGGCTCCTACGAGCAGTACTTC	CASSDYVSGSYEQYF
16	.	TRBV23-1	TRBJ1-1	TRBD1	TGCGCCAGCAGCCTCCCCCACAGGGGCATGAACACTGAAGCTTTCTTT	CASSLPHRGMNTEAFF
15	.	TRBV6-6	TRBJ2-7	TRBD2	TGTGCCAGCAGTCTAAGACTAGCGGGGACCTACGAGCAGTACTTC	CASSLRLAGTYEQYF
17	.	TRBV4-1	TRBJ2-3	TRBD2	TGCGCCAGCAGCCAACGACTAGCGGGGGGGCCGACAGATACGCAGTATTTT	CASSQRLAGGPTDTQYF
10	.	TRBV6-5	TRBJ2-7	.	TGTGCCAGCGAGACTTACGAGCAGTACTTC	CASETYEQYF
16	.	TRBV30	TRBJ2-4	.	TGTGCCTGGACCCCCCGGGATGCCCCAGCCAAAAACATTCAGTACTTC	CAWTPRDAPAKNIQYF
15	.	TRBV19	TRBJ2-3	TRBD2	TGTGCCAGTAGAACCAAAGCGGGAGTGATGGATACGCAGTATTTT	CASRTKAGVMDTQYF
15	.	TRBV28	TRBJ1-5	.	TGTGCCAGCATGGGAGCGCGTTATAGCAATCAGCCCCAGCATTTT	CASMGARYSNQPQHF
13	.	TRBV6-5	TRBJ1-2	.	TGTGCCAGCAGACCCCAAGCGCCCTATGGCTACACCTTC	CASRPQAPYGYTF
18	.	TRBV12-5	TRBJ1-1	.	TGTGCTAGTGGTTTGGTACAGAGCCGGACAGATGCCTTGAGTGATGCTTTCTTT	CASGLVQSRTDALSDAFF
15	once	TRBV14	TRBJ2-7	TRBD1	TGTGCCAGCAGCCAAGATCGGGACAGAAAACGTCAGCAGTACTTC	CASSQDRDRKRQQYF
14	.	TRBV2	TRBJ1-5	TRBD1	TGTGCCAGCCAGACAGGGAGAGGCAATCAGCCCCAGCATTTT	CASQTGRGNQPQHF
14	.	TRBV15	TRBJ1-2	.	TGTGCCACCAGCAGAGACAAGGGGTGGTATGGCTACACCTTC	CATSRDKGWYGYTF
15	.	TRBV10-3	TRBJ2-1	.	TGTGCCATCAGCCCCACTGGCGGGCCTCAGGATGAGCAGTTCTTC	CAISPTGGPQDEQFF